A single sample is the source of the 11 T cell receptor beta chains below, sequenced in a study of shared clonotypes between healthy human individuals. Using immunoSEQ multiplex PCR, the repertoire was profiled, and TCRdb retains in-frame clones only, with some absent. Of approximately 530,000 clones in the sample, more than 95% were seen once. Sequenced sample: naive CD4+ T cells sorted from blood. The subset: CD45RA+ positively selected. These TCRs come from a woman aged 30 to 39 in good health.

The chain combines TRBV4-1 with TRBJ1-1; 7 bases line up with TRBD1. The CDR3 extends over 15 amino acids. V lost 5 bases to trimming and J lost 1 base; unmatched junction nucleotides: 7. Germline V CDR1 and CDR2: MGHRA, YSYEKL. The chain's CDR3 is CASSTPGQKNTEAFF. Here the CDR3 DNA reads TGCGCCAGCAGCACTCCGGGACAGAAGAACACTGAAGCTTTCTTT.

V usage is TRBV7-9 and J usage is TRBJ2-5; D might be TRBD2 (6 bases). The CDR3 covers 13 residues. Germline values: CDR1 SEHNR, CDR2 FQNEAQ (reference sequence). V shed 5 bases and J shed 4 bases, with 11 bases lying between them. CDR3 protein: CASSALAAETQYF. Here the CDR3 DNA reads TGTGCCAGCAGCGCACTAGCTGCAGAGACCCAGTACTTC.

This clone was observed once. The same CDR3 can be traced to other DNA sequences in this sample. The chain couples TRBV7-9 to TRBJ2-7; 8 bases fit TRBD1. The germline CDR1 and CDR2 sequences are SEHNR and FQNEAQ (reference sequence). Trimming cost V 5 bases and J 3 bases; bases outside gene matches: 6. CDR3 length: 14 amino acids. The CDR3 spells CASSPGQGLYEQYF. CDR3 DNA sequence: TGTGCCAGCAGCCCCGGACAGGGCCTCTACGAGCAGTACTTC.

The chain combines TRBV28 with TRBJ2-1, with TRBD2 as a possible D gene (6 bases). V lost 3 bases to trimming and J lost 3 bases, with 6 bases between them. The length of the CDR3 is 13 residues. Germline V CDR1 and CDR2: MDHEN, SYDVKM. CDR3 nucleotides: TGTGCCAGCAGTTTTAGCGGCTACAATGAGCAGTTCTTC. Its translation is CASSFSGYNEQFF.

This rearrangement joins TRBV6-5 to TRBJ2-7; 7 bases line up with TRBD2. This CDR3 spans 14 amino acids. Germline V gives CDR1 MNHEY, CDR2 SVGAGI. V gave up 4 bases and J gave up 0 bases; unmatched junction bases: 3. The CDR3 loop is CASSSTSNSYEQYF. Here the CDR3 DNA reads TGTGCCAGCAGTTCGACTAGCAACTCCTACGAGCAGTACTTC.

The CDR3 bases are TGTGCCAGCAGTTTACTGCTAGCGGGATGGGATGAGCAGTACTTC. It yields the protein CASSLLLAGWDEQYF. V and J are TRBV28 and TRBJ2-7, with 9 nucleotides matching TRBD2. CDR3 length: 15 amino acids. The ends lost 2 bases at V and 7 bases at J; junction bases unmatched: 9. The germline gives CDR1 MDHEN, CDR2 SYDVKM.

The CDR3 DNA reads TGTGCCAGCAGCACAGGGTACCCTTGGGGCTACACCTTC. Protein sequence: CASSTGYPWGYTF. This chain uses TRBV7-2 with TRBJ1-2, with a possible D match to TRBD1 (6 bases). The CDR3 loop spans 13 amino acids. CDR1 and CDR2 from the germline V gene are SGHTA and FQGNSA. The V end was cut by 5 bases, the J end by 8 bases, with 15 bases between.

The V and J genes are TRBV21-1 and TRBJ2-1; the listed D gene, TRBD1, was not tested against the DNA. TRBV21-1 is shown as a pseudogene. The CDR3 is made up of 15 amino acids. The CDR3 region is CASSKPGVPYNEQFF. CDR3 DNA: TGTGCCAGCAGCAAACCAGGGGTCCCCTACAATGAGCAGTTCTTC.

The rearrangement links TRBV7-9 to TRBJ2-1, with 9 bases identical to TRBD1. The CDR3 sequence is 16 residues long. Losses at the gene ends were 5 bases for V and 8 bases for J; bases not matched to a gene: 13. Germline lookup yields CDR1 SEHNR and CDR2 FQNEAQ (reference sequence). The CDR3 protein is CASSPHGQGNVDEQFF. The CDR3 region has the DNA TGTGCCAGCAGCCCACACGGACAGGGGAATGTAGATGAGCAGTTCTTC.

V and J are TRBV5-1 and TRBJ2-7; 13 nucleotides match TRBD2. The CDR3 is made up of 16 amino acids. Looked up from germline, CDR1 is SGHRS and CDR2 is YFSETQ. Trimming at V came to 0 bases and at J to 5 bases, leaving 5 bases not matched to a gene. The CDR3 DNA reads TGCGCCAGCAGCTTGGCACTAGCGGGAGGGAGAAACGAGCAGTACTTC. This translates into CASSLALAGGRNEQYF. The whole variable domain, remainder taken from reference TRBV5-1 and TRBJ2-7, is KAGVTQTPRYLIKTRGQQVTLSCSPISGHRSVSWYQQTPGQGLQFLFEYFSETQRNKGNFPGRFSGRQFSNSRSEMNVSTLELGDSALYLCASSLALAGGRNEQYFGPGTRLTVT.

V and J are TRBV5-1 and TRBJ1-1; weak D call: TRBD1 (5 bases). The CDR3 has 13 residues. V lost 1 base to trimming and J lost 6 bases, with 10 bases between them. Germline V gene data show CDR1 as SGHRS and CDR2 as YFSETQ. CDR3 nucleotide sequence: TGCGCCAGCAGCTTGATGCTAGGGGCTGAAGCTTTCTTT. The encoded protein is CASSLMLGAEAFF.